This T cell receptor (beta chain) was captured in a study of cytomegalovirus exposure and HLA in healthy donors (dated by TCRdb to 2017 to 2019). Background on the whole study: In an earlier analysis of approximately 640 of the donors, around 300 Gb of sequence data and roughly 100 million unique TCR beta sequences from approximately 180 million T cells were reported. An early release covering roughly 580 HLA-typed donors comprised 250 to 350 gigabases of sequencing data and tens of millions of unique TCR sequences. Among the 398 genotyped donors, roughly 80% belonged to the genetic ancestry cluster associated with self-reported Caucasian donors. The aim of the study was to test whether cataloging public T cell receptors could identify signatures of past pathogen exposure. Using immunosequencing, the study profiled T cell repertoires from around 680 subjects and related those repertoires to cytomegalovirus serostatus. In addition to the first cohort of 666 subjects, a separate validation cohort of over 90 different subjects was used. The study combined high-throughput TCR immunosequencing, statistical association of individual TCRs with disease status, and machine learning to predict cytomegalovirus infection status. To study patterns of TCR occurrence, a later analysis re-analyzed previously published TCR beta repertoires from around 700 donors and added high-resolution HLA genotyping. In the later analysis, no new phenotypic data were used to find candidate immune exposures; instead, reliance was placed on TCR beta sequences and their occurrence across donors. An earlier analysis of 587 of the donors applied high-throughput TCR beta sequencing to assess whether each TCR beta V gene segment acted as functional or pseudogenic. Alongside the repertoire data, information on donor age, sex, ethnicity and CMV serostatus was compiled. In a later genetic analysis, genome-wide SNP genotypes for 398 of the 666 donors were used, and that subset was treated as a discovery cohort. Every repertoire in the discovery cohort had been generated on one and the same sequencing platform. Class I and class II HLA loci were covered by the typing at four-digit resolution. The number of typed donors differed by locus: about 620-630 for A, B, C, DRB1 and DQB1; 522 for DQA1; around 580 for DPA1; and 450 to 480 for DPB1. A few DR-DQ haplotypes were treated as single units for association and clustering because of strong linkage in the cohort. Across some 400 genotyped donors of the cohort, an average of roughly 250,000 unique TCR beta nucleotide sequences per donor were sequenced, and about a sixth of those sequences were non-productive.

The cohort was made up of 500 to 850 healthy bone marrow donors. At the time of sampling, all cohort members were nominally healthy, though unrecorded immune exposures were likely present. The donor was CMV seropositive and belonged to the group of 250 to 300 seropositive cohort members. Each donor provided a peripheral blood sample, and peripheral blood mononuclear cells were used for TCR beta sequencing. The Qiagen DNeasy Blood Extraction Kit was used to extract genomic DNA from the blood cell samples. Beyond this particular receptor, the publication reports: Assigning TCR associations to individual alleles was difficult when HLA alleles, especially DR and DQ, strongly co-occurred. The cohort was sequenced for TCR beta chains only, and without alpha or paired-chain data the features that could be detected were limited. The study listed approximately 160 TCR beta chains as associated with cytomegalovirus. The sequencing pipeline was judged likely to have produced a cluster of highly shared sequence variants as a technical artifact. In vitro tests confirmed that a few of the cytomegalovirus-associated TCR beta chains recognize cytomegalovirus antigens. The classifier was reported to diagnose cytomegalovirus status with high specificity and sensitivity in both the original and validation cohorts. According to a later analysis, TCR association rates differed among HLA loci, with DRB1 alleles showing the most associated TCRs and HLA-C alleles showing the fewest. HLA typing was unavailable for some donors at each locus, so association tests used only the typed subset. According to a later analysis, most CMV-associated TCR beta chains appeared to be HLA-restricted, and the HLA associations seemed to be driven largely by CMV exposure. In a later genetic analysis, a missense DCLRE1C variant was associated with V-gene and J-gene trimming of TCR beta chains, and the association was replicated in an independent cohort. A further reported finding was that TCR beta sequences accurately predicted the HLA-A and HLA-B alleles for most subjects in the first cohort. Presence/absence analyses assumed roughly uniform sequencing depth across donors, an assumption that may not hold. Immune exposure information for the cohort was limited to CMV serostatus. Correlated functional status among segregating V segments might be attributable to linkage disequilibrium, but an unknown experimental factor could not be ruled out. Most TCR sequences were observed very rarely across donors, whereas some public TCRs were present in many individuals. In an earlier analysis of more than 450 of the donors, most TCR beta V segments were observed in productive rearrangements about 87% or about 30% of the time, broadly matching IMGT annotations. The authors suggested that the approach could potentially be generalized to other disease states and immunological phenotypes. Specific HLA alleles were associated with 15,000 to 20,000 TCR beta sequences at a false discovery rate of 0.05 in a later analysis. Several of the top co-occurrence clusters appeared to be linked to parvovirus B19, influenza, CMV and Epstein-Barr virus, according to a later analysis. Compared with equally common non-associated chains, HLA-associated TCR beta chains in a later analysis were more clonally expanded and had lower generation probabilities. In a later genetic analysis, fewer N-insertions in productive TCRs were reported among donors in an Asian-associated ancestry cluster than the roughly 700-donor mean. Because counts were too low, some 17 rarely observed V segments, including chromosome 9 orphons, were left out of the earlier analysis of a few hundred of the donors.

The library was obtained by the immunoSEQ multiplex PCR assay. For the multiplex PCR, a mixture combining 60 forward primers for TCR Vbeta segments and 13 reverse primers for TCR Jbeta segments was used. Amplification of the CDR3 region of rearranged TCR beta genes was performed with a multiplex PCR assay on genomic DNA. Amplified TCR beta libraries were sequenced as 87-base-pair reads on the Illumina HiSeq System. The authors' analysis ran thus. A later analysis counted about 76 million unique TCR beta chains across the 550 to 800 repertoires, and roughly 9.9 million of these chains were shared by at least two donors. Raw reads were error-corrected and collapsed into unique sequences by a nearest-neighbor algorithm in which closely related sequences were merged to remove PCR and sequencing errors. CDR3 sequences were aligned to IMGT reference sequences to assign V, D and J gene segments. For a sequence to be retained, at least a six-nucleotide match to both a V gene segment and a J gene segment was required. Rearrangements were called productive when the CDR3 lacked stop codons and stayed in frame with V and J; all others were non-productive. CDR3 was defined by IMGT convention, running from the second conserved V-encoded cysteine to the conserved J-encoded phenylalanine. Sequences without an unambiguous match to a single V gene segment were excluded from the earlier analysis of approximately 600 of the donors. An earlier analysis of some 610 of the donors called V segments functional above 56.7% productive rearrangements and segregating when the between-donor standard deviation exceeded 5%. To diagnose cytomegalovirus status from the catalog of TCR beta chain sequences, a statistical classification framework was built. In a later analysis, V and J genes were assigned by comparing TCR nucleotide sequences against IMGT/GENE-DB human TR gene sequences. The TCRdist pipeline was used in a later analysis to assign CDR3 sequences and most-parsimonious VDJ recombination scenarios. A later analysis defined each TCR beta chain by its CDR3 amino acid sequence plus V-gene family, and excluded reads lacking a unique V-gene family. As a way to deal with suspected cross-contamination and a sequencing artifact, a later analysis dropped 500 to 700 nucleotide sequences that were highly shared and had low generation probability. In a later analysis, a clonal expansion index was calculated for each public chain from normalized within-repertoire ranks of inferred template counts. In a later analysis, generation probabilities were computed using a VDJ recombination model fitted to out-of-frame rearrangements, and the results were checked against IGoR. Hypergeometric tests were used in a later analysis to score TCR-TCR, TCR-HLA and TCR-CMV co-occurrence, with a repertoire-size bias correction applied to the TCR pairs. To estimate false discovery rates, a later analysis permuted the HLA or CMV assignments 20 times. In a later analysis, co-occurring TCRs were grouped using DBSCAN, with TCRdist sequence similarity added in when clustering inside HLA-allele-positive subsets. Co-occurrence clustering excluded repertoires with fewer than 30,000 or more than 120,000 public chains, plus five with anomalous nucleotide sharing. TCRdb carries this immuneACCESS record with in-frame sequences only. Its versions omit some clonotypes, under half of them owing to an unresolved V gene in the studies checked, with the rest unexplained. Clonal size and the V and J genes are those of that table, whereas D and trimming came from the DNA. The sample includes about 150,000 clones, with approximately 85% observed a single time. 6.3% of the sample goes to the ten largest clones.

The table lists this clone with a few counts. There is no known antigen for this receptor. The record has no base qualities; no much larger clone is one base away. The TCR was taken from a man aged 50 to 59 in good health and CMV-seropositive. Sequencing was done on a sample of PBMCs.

CDR3 reads: CASSPSADTQYF. The DNA is TGTGCCAGCAGCCCGAGCGCAGATACGCAGTATTTT. The rearranged chain carries TRBV7-9 and TRBJ2-3; the D segment cannot be called with confidence. For CDR1 and CDR2, the germline V gene (reference sequence) lists SEHNR and FQNEAQ. Counted from cysteine to phenylalanine, this CDR3 has 12 amino acids. CDR3 DNA only is kept here, 36 bases in frame from base 1. V is reduced by 5 bases and J by 4 bases, leaving a spacing of 7 bases between them.